Listed below are T cell receptor beta chains from one sample, sequenced in a study of T cells in Graves' hyperthyroidism and ophthalmopathy. MiXCR was run by TCRdb on the multiplex PCR reads, yielding one entry per CDR3 protein. The table lists approximately 560,000 distinct CDR3 sequences, roughly 50% of them singletons. Sequences were obtained from peripheral blood or thyroid tissue (not recorded which). These receptors came from a woman under 30 with Graves' hyperthyroidism. CDR3s include the opening cysteine and the closing phenylalanine or tryptophan. A D gene is named only where the DNA matches it firmly. Only part of the rows carry a size: once, few, many, or a class if the clone is expanded.

d_call,v_call,clone_size,j_call,cdr3_aa,cdr3_nt
-,TRBV24-1,once,TRBJ1-1,CATRGPNTEAFF,TGTGCCACCCGGGGGCCCAACACTGAAGCTTTCTTT
-,TRBV5-1,once,TRBJ1-6,CASNPGVATLHF,TGCGCCAGCAACCCGGGGGTTGCCACCCTCCACTTT
-,TRBV12-3/TRBV12-4,-,TRBJ2-5,CASSSAGASGETQYF,TGTGCCAGCAGCTCTGCCGGGGCCTCGGGAGAGACCCAGTACTTC
TRBD1,TRBV7-8,many,TRBJ1-6,CASSLAGRGPGSPLHF,TGTGCCAGCAGCTTAGCGGGCAGGGGGCCGGGATCACCCCTCCACTTT
TRBD1,TRBV7-8,-,TRBJ1-2,CASSQEVSGTGGFYGYTF,TGCGCCAGCAGCCAAGAAGTTTCCGGGACAGGGGGGTTCTATGGCTACACCTTC
-,TRBV5-4,few,TRBJ1-6,CASSLGTAGSPLHF,TGCGCCAGCAGCCTCGGGACGGCCGGTTCACCCCTCCACTTT
-,TRBV10-3,-,TRBJ1-4,CASSFLSGGEKLFF,TGTGCCAGCAGCTTCCTGAGTGGAGGCGAAAAACTGTTTTTT
TRBD2,TRBV2,-,TRBJ2-7,CSTSGNYEQYF,TGTTCCACTAGCGGGAACTACGAGCAGTACTTC
TRBD2,TRBV29-1,many,TRBJ2-7,CSVPGFSGSDEQYF,TGCAGCGTGCCCGGCTTTAGCGGGAGTGATGAGCAGTACTTC
-,TRBV7-3,once,TRBJ1-5,CASSPGQYQPQHF,TGCGCCAGCAGCCCAGGACAGTATCAGCCCCAGCATTTT
-,TRBV7-2,many,TRBJ1-6,CASSPRGSPLHF,TGTGCCAGCAGCCCTCGCGGATCACCCCTCCACTTT
-,TRBV29-1,-,TRBJ2-6,CSVRQGGAGANVLTF,TGCAGCGTTAGACAGGGAGGGGCTGGGGCCAACGTCCTGACTTTC
TRBD1,TRBV7-8,-,TRBJ2-7,CASSPTGGADEQYF,TGTGCCAGCAGCCCGACAGGGGGCGCGGACGAGCAGTACTTC
TRBD2,TRBV2,-,TRBJ2-5,CASSQHLSLTSGQETQYF,TGTGCCAGCAGTCAACACCTGAGCCTTACTAGCGGCCAAGAGACCCAGTACTTC
TRBD2,TRBV7-9,-,TRBJ2-2,CASSQDRRLAADTGELFF,TGTGCCAGCAGCCAAGACCGGCGGCTAGCGGCGGACACCGGGGAGCTGTTTTTT
-,TRBV7-9,-,TRBJ1-5,CATNPRTVGRWDQPQHF,TGTGCCACAAACCCCCGGACAGTAGGCAGATGGGATCAGCCCCAGCATTTT
-,TRBV9,-,TRBJ1-1,CASSSMGGPSLWLTEAFF,TGTGCCAGCAGCTCAATGGGGGGCCCGTCCCTTTGGTTAACTGAAGCTTTCTTT
-,TRBV9,few,TRBJ1-5,CASSVGSGGNQPQHF,TGTGCCAGCAGCGTAGGGTCAGGGGGCAATCAGCCCCAGCATTTT
-,TRBV7-3,once,TRBJ2-5,CASSLTLMTGAETQYF,TGTGCCAGCAGCTTAACGTTGATGACGGGAGCTGAAACCCAGTACTTC
-,TRBV20-1,-,TRBJ1-1,CSASKGANTEAFF,TGCAGTGCTAGCAAAGGGGCGAACACTGAAGCTTTCTTT
-,TRBV19,-,TRBJ1-3,CATRAGSTIYF,TGTGCCACCAGGGCTGGAAGCACCATATATTTT
-,TRBV10-3,many,TRBJ2-5,CATLQGETQYF,TGTGCCACTCTACAGGGAGAGACCCAGTACTTC
TRBD1,TRBV12-3/TRBV12-4,few,TRBJ1-4,CASSPTGGSEKLFF,TGTGCCAGCAGCCCGACAGGGGGAAGCGAAAAACTGTTTTTT
TRBD1,TRBV6-5,few,TRBJ1-5,CATDRESNQPQHF,TGTGCCACAGACAGGGAAAGCAATCAGCCCCAGCATTTT
-,TRBV6-1,few,TRBJ1-4,CASRRQTATNEKLFF,TGTGCCAGCAGGAGGCAGACTGCAACTAATGAAAAACTGTTTTTT
TRBD2,TRBV7-2,-,TRBJ2-7,CASSLLRTSGSYEQYF,TGTGCCAGCAGCTTACTTCGGACTAGCGGCTCCTACGAGCAGTACTTC
-,TRBV7-9,many,TRBJ1-2,CASSLSALGGYTF,TGTGCCAGCAGCTTAAGTGCTTTAGGTGGCTACACCTTC
-,TRBV29-1,few,TRBJ1-1,CAFSNRSNTEAFF,TGTGCCTTTTCAAACAGGAGCAACACTGAAGCTTTCTTT
-,TRBV6-6,many,TRBJ1-6,CASSYSEGSNSPLHF,TGTGCCAGCAGTTACTCGGAGGGTAGTAATTCACCCCTCCACTTT